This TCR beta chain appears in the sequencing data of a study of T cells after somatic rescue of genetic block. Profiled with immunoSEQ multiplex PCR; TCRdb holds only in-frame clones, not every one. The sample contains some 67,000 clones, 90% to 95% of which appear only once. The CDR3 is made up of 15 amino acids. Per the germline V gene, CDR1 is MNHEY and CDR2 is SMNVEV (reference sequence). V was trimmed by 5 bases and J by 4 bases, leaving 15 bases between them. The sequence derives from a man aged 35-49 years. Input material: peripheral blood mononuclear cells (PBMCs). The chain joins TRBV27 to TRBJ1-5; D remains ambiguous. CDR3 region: CASSRRPLGNQPQHF. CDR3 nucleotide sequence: TGTGCCAGCAGTAGAAGACCGTTAGGGAATCAGCCCCAGCATTTT.